These 19 T cell receptor beta chains came from one sample sequenced in a study of blood T cells in healthy people across ages. Then a second PCR, running about 7 to 11 cycles, was carried out with a sample-barcoded 5' primer and a J-beta primer mix. TCRdb re-analysed the 5' RACE reads in MiXCR, keeping a single row per CDR3 protein. The sample has about 1.4 million distinct CDR3 sequences, approximately 60% seen once; the top ten hold more than 6%. Sequenced input: blood. These receptors came from a young man in good health.

A few counts support this clonotype. The chain employs TRBV12-3 or TRBV12-4 and TRBJ2-1; 7 bases agree with TRBD2. With 1 base clipped from V and 4 bases from J, the junction kept 4 bases outside the gene matches. The CDR3 has 15 amino acids. CDR3 region: CASSLEAGTYNEQFF. Here the CDR3 DNA reads TGTGCCAGCAGTTTAGAAGCGGGAACTTACAATGAGCAGTTCTTC.

The chain combines TRBV11-2 with TRBJ2-1, with 13 positions matching TRBD2. The V and J ends lost 4 bases and 8 bases, in that order; junction bases with no gene match: 2. This CDR3 is 14 amino acids long. The germline gives CDR1 SGHAT, CDR2 FQNNGV. The CDR3 protein is CASSSTSGRHEQFF. In nucleotides, the CDR3 is TGTGCCAGCAGCTCGACTAGCGGGAGGCATGAGCAGTTCTTC.

CDR3 in amino acids: CASTERGLANEKLFF. DNA of the CDR3: TGTGCCAGCACCGAAAGGGGGTTGGCTAATGAAAAACTGTTTTTT. The rearrangement links TRBV6-5 to TRBJ1-4; possibly TRBD1 for D (6 bases). Trimming removed 7 bases at V and 3 bases at J, with 15 bases between. Germline V CDR1 and CDR2: MNHEY, SVGAGI. This CDR3 has 15 residues.

This chain joins TRBV6-2 or TRBV6-3 and TRBJ2-1; TRBD2 matches 8 bases. Germline V gene lookup returns CDR1 MNHEY and CDR2 SVGEGT. After removal of 5 bases from V and 12 bases from J, the junction contained 3 bases not matched to a gene. The CDR3 has 11 amino acids. This chain's CDR3 is CASSRTSWQFF. CDR3 sequence (DNA): TGTGCCAGCAGTCGGACTAGCTGGCAGTTCTTC.

This chain's CDR3 is CASSGRGGTAYEQYF. The CDR3 nucleotides read TGTGCCAGCAGCGGGCGTGGGGGAACTGCCTACGAGCAGTACTTC. The chain carries TRBV11-2 and TRBJ2-7; D possibly matches TRBD1 or TRBD2 (5 bases each). V was clipped by 5 bases and J by 2 bases, with 16 bases between them. CDR3 length: 15 amino acids. Germline assignment: CDR1 SGHAT and CDR2 FQNNGV.

The chain combines TRBV24-1 with TRBJ2-1, with D unresolved. The CDR3 is made up of 12 amino acids. V lost 3 bases, J lost 7 bases, and 6 bases lay in between. Per the germline V gene, CDR1 is KGHDR and CDR2 is SFDVKD. CDR3 in amino acids: CATSDAINEQFF. CDR3 coding DNA: TGTGCCACCAGTGATGCTATTAATGAGCAGTTCTTC.

This clonotype has just one count. The gene calls are TRBV6-6 and TRBJ1-5; D is undetermined. V was cut by 6 bases and J by 2 bases, with 14 bases left in between. The germline V gene encodes CDR1 MNHNY and CDR2 SVGAGI (reference sequence). The CDR3 length is 15 residues. The CDR3 sequence is CASRNSPRGNQPQHF. The CDR3 DNA reads as TGTGCCAGCAGGAACAGTCCTAGGGGCAATCAGCCCCAGCATTTT.

The chain links TRBV10-3 to TRBJ2-7; 9 bases agree with TRBD1. J lost 4 bases, V lost 0 bases, and 7 bases had no gene match. The CDR3 has 16 residues. Germline lookup yields CDR1 ENHRY and CDR2 SYGVKD. In DNA, the CDR3 is TGTGCCATCAGTGAGTCCGCACGGACAGGGGAGTACGAGCAGTACTTC. This codes for CAISESARTGEYEQYF.

The chain joins TRBV6-5 to TRBJ1-2; tentatively, D is TRBD1 (6 bases). CDR3 size: 11 residues. V lost 10 bases, J lost 6 bases, and 12 bases lay in between. Germline V gene sequence: CDR1 MNHEY, CDR2 SVGAGI. The CDR3 region has the DNA TGTGCCACCGACGGGGGCCATGGCTACACCTTC. Its translation: CATDGGHGYTF.

Only one count was recorded for this clonotype. This sequence joins TRBV7-9 and TRBJ2-5; TRBD2 aligns across 7 bases. V dropped 8 bases and J dropped 1; count of bases not matched to a gene: 7. This CDR3 comprises 14 residues. Per germline, CDR1 SEHNR and CDR2 FQNEAQ (reference sequence). This chain's CDR3 is CASGPSGVQETQYF. The CDR3 region has the DNA TGTGCCAGCGGCCCAAGCGGGGTCCAAGAGACCCAGTACTTC.

This sequence joins TRBV6-1 and TRBJ1-5; D perhaps matches TRBD1 (5 bases). V was pared by 1 base and J by 7 bases, with 14 bases between. This CDR3 contains 15 residues. Germline V CDR1 and CDR2: MNHNS, SASEGT. The CDR3 DNA is TGTGCCAGCAGTGAAGAAAGGGGAGATCGACAGCCCCAGCATTTT. It translates to CASSEERGDRQPQHF.

The sample holds a few counts of this clonotype. The chain combines TRBV6-5 with TRBJ1-4; no clear D gene. Trimming took 4 bases from V and 7 from J, leaving 13 bases between them. This CDR3 is 14 amino acids long. The V gene's germline CDR1 is MNHEY and CDR2 SVGAGI. The CDR3, as DNA: TGTGCCAGCAGTTCTGATCGTCCTAGTGAAAAACTGTTTTTT. Protein: CASSSDRPSEKLFF.

The J gene is TRBJ2-3, the V gene TRBV7-2; tentatively, D is TRBD2 (6 bases). Trimming removed 5 bases at V and 2 bases at J, with 14 bases between. Germline V gene data show CDR1 as SGHTA and CDR2 as FQGNSA. This CDR3 contains 15 residues. CDR3 in amino acids: CASSPNGRNTDTQYF. In DNA, the CDR3 is TGTGCCAGCAGCCCAAACGGGAGAAACACAGATACGCAGTATTTT.

This chain connects TRBV6-5 to TRBJ1-2; no reliable D call. The CDR3 loop spans 13 amino acids. Germline values: CDR1 MNHEY, CDR2 SVGAGI. Trimming took 6 bases from V and 8 from J, leaving 16 bases between them. Here the CDR3 DNA reads TGTGCCAGCAGCCAGGACCGGGCTAGAGGCTACACCTTC. It is translated as CASSQDRARGYTF.

This clonotype was found a few times. The CDR3 protein is CATSWKLDSNYGYTF. The CDR3 DNA is TGTGCCACCAGCTGGAAATTAGACAGTAACTATGGCTACACCTTC. V gene TRBV15 combines with J gene TRBJ1-2, with TRBD1 as a possible D gene (5 bases). The CDR3 is made up of 15 amino acids. CDR1 is LNHNV and CDR2 is YYDKDF in the germline V gene (reference sequence). Trimming took off 5 bases at V and 1 base at J, with 14 bases between the two ends.

This clonotype was counted ten times or more. CDR3 bases: TGTGCCAGCAGGGGCTCTAGCTCCTACGAGCAGTACTTC. Its protein is CASRGSSSYEQYF. This chain joins TRBV27 and TRBJ2-7; D call uncertain. The V gene lost 6 bases and the J gene lost 0 bases, with 9 bases spanning the gap. This CDR3 spans 13 amino acids. CDR1 and CDR2 (germline): MNHEY, SMNVEV (reference sequence).

A few counts support this clonotype. This chain links TRBV4-3 with TRBJ2-7, with D hard to call. Trimming took 3 bases from V and 3 from J, leaving 9 bases between them. CDR3 length: 13 amino acids. Germline assignment: CDR1 LGHNA and CDR2 YSLEER. CDR3 loop: CASSQGVDYEQYF. Here the CDR3 DNA reads TGCGCCAGCAGCCAGGGCGTGGACTACGAGCAGTACTTC.

This clonotype has just a few counts. The chain is built from TRBV6-5 and TRBJ2-7; the D gene is possibly TRBD1 (5 bases). The CDR3 consists of 13 residues. CDR1 is MNHEY and CDR2 is SVGAGI in the germline V gene. Between the trimmed V and J ends, which lost 3 bases and 3 bases, there was a span of 9 bases. For the CDR3, the DNA is TGTGCCAGCAGTTATCAGGGCGGCTACGAGCAGTACTTC. Amino acids: CASSYQGGYEQYF.

The chain couples TRBV4-2 to TRBJ2-1; 9 bases are shared with TRBD2. CDR1 LGHNA and CDR2 YNFKEQ come from the germline V gene. Unmatched junction bases numbered 15, after V lost 1 base and J lost 8 bases. This CDR3 comprises 18 residues. The CDR3 DNA sequence: TGTGCCAGCAGCCAAGCTTCCCGGCGGGAGGGCCGAGGGGATGAGCAGTTCTTC. Encoded protein: CASSQASRREGRGDEQFF.